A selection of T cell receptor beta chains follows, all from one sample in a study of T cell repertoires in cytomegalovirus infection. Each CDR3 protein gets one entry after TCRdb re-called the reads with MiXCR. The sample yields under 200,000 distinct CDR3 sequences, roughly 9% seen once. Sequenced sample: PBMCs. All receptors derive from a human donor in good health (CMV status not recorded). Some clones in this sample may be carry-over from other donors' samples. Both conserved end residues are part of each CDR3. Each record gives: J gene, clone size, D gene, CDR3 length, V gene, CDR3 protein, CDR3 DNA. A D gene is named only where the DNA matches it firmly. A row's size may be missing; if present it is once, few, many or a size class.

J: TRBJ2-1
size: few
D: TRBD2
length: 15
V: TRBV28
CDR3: CASTLAGDADNEQFF
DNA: TGTGCCAGCACTCTAGCGGGAGATGCAGACAATGAGCAGTTCTTC

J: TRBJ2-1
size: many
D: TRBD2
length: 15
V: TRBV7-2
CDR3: CASSRTSGISGEQFF
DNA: TGTGCCAGCAGCCGTACTAGCGGGATCTCTGGGGAGCAGTTCTTC

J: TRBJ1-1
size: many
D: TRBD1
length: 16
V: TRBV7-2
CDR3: CASSLTGGAGVTEAFF
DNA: TGTGCCAGCAGCCTTACAGGGGGCGCCGGGGTCACTGAAGCTTTCTTT

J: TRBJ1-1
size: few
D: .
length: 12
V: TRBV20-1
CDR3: CSAPTSGTEAFF
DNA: TGCAGTGCTCCCACCTCGGGGACTGAAGCTTTCTTT

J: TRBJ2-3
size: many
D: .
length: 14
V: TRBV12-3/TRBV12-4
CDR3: CASSPRGRGDTQYF
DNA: TGTGCCAGCAGTCCTCGGGGGAGAGGGGATACGCAGTATTTT

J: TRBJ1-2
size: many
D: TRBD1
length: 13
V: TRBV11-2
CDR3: CASSPGQIYGYTF
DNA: TGTGCCAGCAGCCCGGGACAGATCTATGGCTACACCTTC

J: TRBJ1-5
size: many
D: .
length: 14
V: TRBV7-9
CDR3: CASSLEDSNQPQHF
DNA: TGTGCCAGCAGCTTAGAGGATAGCAATCAGCCCCAGCATTTT

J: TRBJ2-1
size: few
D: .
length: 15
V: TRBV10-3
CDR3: CAIRTQGEGHSEQFF
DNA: TGTGCCATCAGGACACAGGGCGAAGGCCACAGTGAGCAGTTCTTC

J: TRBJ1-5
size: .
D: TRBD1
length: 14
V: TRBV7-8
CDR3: CASSYGTGDQPQHF
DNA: TGTGCCAGCAGCTACGGGACAGGGGATCAGCCCCAGCATTTT

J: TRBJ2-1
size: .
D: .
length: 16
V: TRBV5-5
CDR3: CASSLDPGTFYNEQFF
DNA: TGTGCCAGCAGCTTGGACCCAGGGACTTTTTACAATGAGCAGTTCTTC